This T cell receptor beta chain was sequenced in a study of blood T cell repertoires in COVID-19. Study background: Collection of acute and convalescent COVID-19 samples took place in the United States, Italy and Spain. PBMCs, B-cell-depleted T cells, or T cells provided the cDNA or gDNA that made up the material.

As processed by the authors: Amplification with reference gene primers provided the estimates of nucleated cell counts. Data came from immunoSEQ multiplex PCR; TCRdb stores just in-frame clones and leaves some out. V and J calls plus clone size are reproduced from that table; the DNA served to infer D and trimming. The sample yields about 69,000 clones, around 86% seen once. Per germline, CDR1 SGHNT and CDR2 YENEEA. V lost 5 bases to trimming and J lost 13 bases, with 15 bases between them. This CDR3 is 12 amino acids long. Patients at the Seattle site were enrolled during active infection and followed longitudinally.

This sequence joins TRBV11-3 and TRBJ2-1, with a tentative D call TRBD1 (6 bases). Sequencing was performed on peripheral blood. The TCR sequence derives from a man aged 35 to 55 with COVID-19, enrolled during active disease. The CDR3 nucleotides are TGTGCCAGCAGCCCACCCGAGGGGGTTCAGTTCTTC. Protein sequence: CASSPPEGVQFF.